This T cell receptor (beta chain) derives from a study of blood T cells in healthy people across ages. V was clipped by 2 bases and J by 0 bases; unmatched bases: 2. The germline V gene has CDR1 LGHNA and CDR2 YSLEER. This CDR3 is 17 amino acids long. There are a few counts of this clonotype. Together with a sample-barcoded 5' primer, a J-beta primer mix was included in a second PCR lasting roughly 6 to 12 cycles. MiXCR, applied by TCRdb to the 5' RACE reads, yields one record per CDR3 protein. The data hold 650,000 to 1,000,000 distinct CDR3 sequences, with 35% to 40% observed a single time. For every donor, a draw yielded 8.5 to 10 milliliters of peripheral blood.

The sequence derives from a man between 18 and 29 years old in good health. Sequenced: blood. The chain links TRBV4-3 to TRBJ2-1, with TRBD2 identical over 12 bases. The CDR3 sequence is CASSQRLAGDSYNEQFF. The CDR3 DNA follows: TGCGCCAGCAGCCAACGACTAGCGGGAGACTCCTACAATGAGCAGTTCTTC.